The clone carrying this TCR beta chain was counted many times. V was clipped by 4 bases and J by 0 bases, with 10 bases between them. CDR3 length: 15 amino acids. The germline gives CDR1 SGHNT, CDR2 YENEEA. The data were taken from a study of regulatory T cells in long-lasting Graves disease. The time point is: newly diagnosed GD, antithyroid drugs for less than 3 months. RNA isolated from PBMCs was used to make the TCR library. The authors built TCR beta libraries using iRepertoire HTBI primers and Arm-PCR of CDR3 regions. MiXCR, applied by TCRdb to the multiplex PCR reads, yields one record per CDR3 protein. The sample records 550,000 to 600,000 distinct CDR3 sequences, approximately 16% being singletons. The sample also formed part of further work on T cells in Graves' hyperthyroidism and ophthalmopathy. From that study: Recently diagnosed hyperthyroidism of less than 2 months' duration affected patients aged 18 to 65.

The TCR comes from a man aged 18 to 29 with Graves disease. The rearrangement links TRBV11-3 to TRBJ1-3, with D maybe TRBD1 (5 bases). The source material was peripheral blood mononuclear cells (PBMCs), sampled at new diagnosis, from a patient treated with antithyroid drugs. In nucleotides, the CDR3 is TGTGCCAGCAGCTCCAGGGACGACTCTGGAAACACCATATATTTT. Residues: CASSSRDDSGNTIYF.